This TCR beta chain was identified during a study of cytomegalovirus exposure and HLA in healthy donors. The PCR was carried out with 60 Vbeta primers and 13 Jbeta primers. Assay used: immunoSEQ multiplex PCR; TCRdb lists only in-frame clones, some missing. The repertoire includes under 150,000 clones, roughly 79% of them detected once, and less than 3.5% sits in the top ten. A note on this clone: The antigen is unknown.

The CDR3 loop spans 13 amino acids. Losses at the gene ends were 2 bases for V and 6 bases for J; bases not matched to a gene: 2. Germline V gene sequence: CDR1 GTSNPN, CDR2 SVGIG (reference sequence). General study results and limits: Most TCR sequences were seen very rarely across donors, but some public TCRs occurred in many.

Specimen: PBMCs. This TCR was recovered from a male donor in good health and CMV-seronegative. The chain links TRBV30 to TRBJ2-1; TRBD2 aligns across 9 bases. The CDR3 spells CAWSLAGRNEQFF. CDR3 DNA sequence: TGTGCCTGGAGTCTAGCGGGACGCAATGAGCAGTTCTTC.